The next 30 T cell receptor beta chains were all read from a single sample in a study of control samples from healthy donors and cancer patients. The method was immunoSEQ multiplex PCR; TCRdb's version includes in-frame clones alone and lacks a portion of them. The profile covers roughly 98,000 clones, with 80% to 95% appearing a single time and approximately 7.6% taken by the ten largest. The material sequenced was blood. These receptors were collected from a young man in good health.

DNA of the CDR3: TGTGCCTGGAGTGCGGGCAGGGGGCCTGGTGGCTACACCTTC. It yields the protein CAWSAGRGPGGYTF. V and J are TRBV30 and TRBJ1-2; 8 bases map to TRBD1. CDR1 and CDR2 (germline): GTSNPN, SVGIG (reference sequence). This CDR3 has 14 amino acids. V gave up 1 base and J gave up 7 bases; unmatched junction bases: 8.

The V gene is TRBV2, the J gene TRBJ2-7; D may be TRBD1 (7 bases). The CDR3 runs 15 residues. Per germline, CDR1 SNHLY and CDR2 FYNNEI. Between the trimmed V and J ends, which lost 6 bases and 4 bases, there was a span of 19 bases. CDR3 nucleotides: TGTGCCAGCAGCCGGAGGGGGACAGTAGGTTACGAGCAGTACTTC. Protein sequence: CASSRRGTVGYEQYF.

This CDR3 is CASSFGGAGGTEAFF. For the CDR3, the DNA is TGTGCCAGCAGTTTTGGGGGCGCAGGTGGCACTGAAGCTTTCTTT. The J gene is TRBJ1-1, the V gene TRBV27; tentative D call: TRBD1 (6 bases). CDR1 is MNHEY and CDR2 is SMNVEV in the germline V gene (reference sequence). V was pared by 3 bases and J by 4 bases, with 15 bases between. The CDR3 covers 15 residues.

The chain uses TRBV6-6 and TRBJ2-5, with D uncertain. Per germline, CDR1 MNHNY and CDR2 SVGAGI (reference sequence). The CDR3 runs 12 residues. V shed 6 bases and J shed 9 bases, with 14 bases lying between them. The CDR3 loop reads CASRSPKGSQYF. Written as DNA, the CDR3 is TGTGCCAGCAGGAGTCCAAAAGGGTCCCAGTACTTC.

The chain links TRBV7-8 to TRBJ2-2, with a possible D match to TRBD1 (5 bases). Germline CDR1 and CDR2: SGHVS and FQNEAQ. The germline V and J ends were trimmed by 5 bases and 10 bases, with 14 bases remaining between them. The CDR3 has 13 residues. This chain's CDR3 is CASSKYRWPELFF. The CDR3 bases are TGTGCCAGCAGCAAATACAGGTGGCCGGAGCTGTTTTTT.

The chain carries TRBV4-2 and TRBJ1-5; D is unclear. Germline V gene sequence: CDR1 LGHNA, CDR2 YNFKEQ. This CDR3 is built from 12 residues. V lost 0 bases and J lost 8, with 5 bases in between. CDR3 protein: CASSQDREPQHF. The CDR3 DNA is TGTGCCAGCAGCCAAGATAGAGAGCCCCAGCATTTT.

The genes are TRBV27 and TRBJ2-7; D remains ambiguous. The CDR3 extends over 14 amino acids. V lost 0 bases and J 6 bases, leaving 12 bases between the germline ends. CDR1 and CDR2 from the germline V gene are MNHEY and SMNVEV (reference sequence). CDR3 loop: CASSLSPSSSEQYF. CDR3 bases: TGTGCCAGCAGTTTATCGCCTAGTAGCTCCGAGCAGTACTTC.

V and J are TRBV5-8 and TRBJ2-7; D uncertain. There are 14 residues in the CDR3. V lost 2 bases, J lost 2 bases, and 11 bases lay in between. CDR1 is SGHTS, CDR2 YDEGEE, per germline. CDR3 protein: CASSFQTVPYEQYF. The CDR3 DNA reads as TGTGCCAGCAGCTTCCAGACCGTACCCTACGAGCAGTACTTC.

DNA of the CDR3: TGTGCCAGCAGGCAGGGGAACACTGAAGCTTTCTTT. Protein sequence: CASRQGNTEAFF. The V and J genes are TRBV27 and TRBJ1-1; D might be TRBD1 (5 bases). Germline CDR1 MNHEY, CDR2 SMNVEV (reference sequence). V was shortened by 6 bases and J by 1 base, with 6 bases between the two germline ends. This CDR3 region has 12 residues.

The V gene is TRBV12-5, the J gene TRBJ1-2, with D perhaps TRBD1 (6 bases). CDR3 length: 14 amino acids. Trimming left V 10 bases short and J 2 bases short, with 17 bases between. From germline, CDR1 is LGHNT and CDR2 FRNRAP. The CDR3 here is CATKGGEWNYGYTF. CDR3 in DNA: TGTGCTACAAAGGGGGGGGAATGGAACTATGGCTACACCTTC.

The chain is built from TRBV5-4 and TRBJ1-1; D not resolved. The V gene lost 0 bases and the J gene lost 11 bases, with 17 bases spanning the gap. Germline lookup yields CDR1 SGHNT and CDR2 YYREEE (reference sequence). The CDR3 loop spans 14 amino acids. The CDR3, as DNA: TGTGCCAGCAGCTTGGTAGGGTCCAGAGTCTGGGCTTTCTTT. The encoded protein is CASSLVGSRVWAFF.

The chain uses TRBV10-1 and TRBJ1-1; TRBD1 agrees at 7 bases. This CDR3 spans 14 amino acids. The V gene's germline CDR1 is WNHNN and CDR2 SYGVQD (reference sequence). Trimming at V came to 2 bases and at J to 4 bases, leaving 4 bases not matched to a gene. DNA of the CDR3: TGCGCCAGCAGTGAGATACAGGGGAGCACTGAAGCTTTCTTT. This encodes CASSEIQGSTEAFF.

By share, this clone ranks as medium-sized. V is TRBV7-2 and J is TRBJ2-5; tentative D call: TRBD2 (6 bases). CDR1 and CDR2 (germline): SGHTA, FQGNSA. The CDR3 is made up of 13 amino acids. Trimming removed 6 bases from V and 2 bases from J, with 10 bases in between. CDR3 amino acids: CASRRGTQETQYF. The CDR3 nucleotides are TGTGCCAGCAGGCGGGGTACTCAAGAGACCCAGTACTTC.

J is TRBJ2-2 and V is TRBV11-2; D is undetermined. V was pared by 8 bases and J by 5 bases, with 15 bases between. The length of the CDR3 is 14 residues. Germline CDR1 and CDR2: SGHAT and FQNNGV. The CDR3 sequence: CASEVNSRTGELFF. DNA for the CDR3: TGTGCCAGCGAGGTTAATAGCAGGACCGGGGAGCTGTTTTTT.

The V call is TRBV7-2, the J call TRBJ2-1, with TRBD2 matching over 11 bases. The germline CDR1 and CDR2 sequences are SGHTA and FQGNSA. The CDR3 consists of 18 residues. Trimming removed 5 bases from V and 4 bases from J; junction bases left unmatched: 13. The CDR3 sequence is CASSRWALAGGAYNEQFF. DNA for the CDR3: TGTGCCAGCAGCCGCTGGGCCCTAGCGGGAGGCGCTTACAATGAGCAGTTCTTC. Combining the CDR3 with reference TRBV7-2 and TRBJ2-1 gives the whole variable domain GAGVSQSPSNKVTEKGKDVELRCDPISGHTALYWYRQSLGQGLEFLIYFQGNSAPDKSGLPSDRFSAERTGGSVSTLTIQRTQQEDSAVYLCASSRWALAGGAYNEQFFGPGTRLTVL.

J is TRBJ1-5 and V is TRBV7-9; TRBD1 aligns across 7 bases. CDR3 length equals 15 residues. Germline V CDR1 and CDR2: SEHNR, FQNEAQ (reference sequence). The V gene end was trimmed by 2 bases and the J gene end by 5 bases; junction bases not matched to a gene: 6. The CDR3 DNA is TGTGCCAGCAGCTTAATGGGGACAGCGGATCAGCCCCAGCATTTT. Its translation is CASSLMGTADQPQHF.

V and J are TRBV11-2 and TRBJ1-6; D remains unclear. V was cut by 1 base and J by 5 bases, with 6 bases left in between. Looked up from germline, CDR1 is SGHAT and CDR2 is FQNNGV. This CDR3 spans 14 amino acids. CDR3 residues: CASSLVGDNSPLHF. For the CDR3, the DNA is TGTGCCAGCAGCTTAGTAGGCGATAATTCACCCCTCCACTTT.

The CDR3 loop is CATSGGAGEQFF. CDR3 DNA: TGTGCCACCAGTGGGGGGGCGGGAGAGCAGTTCTTC. V usage is TRBV24-1 and J usage is TRBJ2-1; D possibly uses TRBD1 or TRBD2 (6 bases each). V gave up 5 bases and J gave up 10 bases, with 11 bases separating them. CDR1 and CDR2 from the germline V gene are KGHDR and SFDVKD. This CDR3 is built from 12 residues.

The genes are TRBV18 and TRBJ1-1, with D maybe TRBD1 (5 bases). V lost 3 bases and J 11 bases, leaving 16 bases between the germline ends. In germline, CDR1 is KGHSH, CDR2 LQKENI. CDR3 length: 13 residues. The CDR3, as DNA: TGTGCCAGCTCACCGGACGGACGACGGGGGGCTTTCTTT. Translation gives CASSPDGRRGAFF.

As regards this clone: Other DNA sequences in this sample translate to the same CDR3. The genes are TRBV27 and TRBJ2-7; D perhaps matches TRBD1 (5 bases). From germline, CDR1 is MNHEY and CDR2 SMNVEV (reference sequence). V lost 2 bases to trimming and J lost 0 bases, with 5 bases between them. The CDR3 length is 13 residues. CDR3 coding DNA: TGTGCCAGCAGTTTACAGGGCTCCTACGAGCAGTACTTC. Its protein is CASSLQGSYEQYF.

This chain uses TRBV7-9 with TRBJ2-1; TRBD2 aligns across 11 bases. V lost 5 bases to trimming and J lost 10 bases; unmatched junction nucleotides: 10. This CDR3 has 15 residues. Germline CDR1 is SEHNR and CDR2 is FQNEAQ (reference sequence). The CDR3, as DNA: TGTGCCAGCAGCCCAAGTAGCGGGGGGGCTCGGGAGCAGTTCTTC. Protein sequence: CASSPSSGGAREQFF.

This clone was seen just once. The chain is built from TRBV13 and TRBJ1-3; D remains ambiguous. V dropped 4 bases and J dropped 0 bases, with 10 bases sitting between them. This CDR3 region has 15 residues. CDR1 and CDR2 from the germline V gene are PRHDT and FYEKMQ (reference sequence). CDR3 amino acids: CASSSTIDSGNTIYF. CDR3 nucleotides: TGTGCCAGCAGCTCAACAATCGACTCTGGAAACACCATATATTTT.

The V call is TRBV27, the J call TRBJ1-2; D perhaps matches TRBD1 (6 bases). This CDR3 is 15 amino acids long. V gave up 5 bases and J gave up 4 bases, with 17 bases separating them. Germline V gene sequence: CDR1 MNHEY, CDR2 SMNVEV (reference sequence). The CDR3 coding sequence is TGTGCCAGCAGTCCTCAACAGGGTTCAAGCTATGGCTACACCTTC. This gives the protein CASSPQQGSSYGYTF.

The rearrangement joins TRBV11-1 to TRBJ2-3; D is tentatively TRBD1 or TRBD2 (5 bases each). Germline-derived CDR1 and CDR2 are SGHAT and FQDESV (reference sequence). Trimming cost V 5 bases and J 0 bases, with 15 bases left between them. This CDR3 is 16 amino acids long. The CDR3 DNA is TGTGCCAGCAGCCTCGGGAAGTGGGGGAGCACAGATACGCAGTATTTT. This codes for CASSLGKWGSTDTQYF.

The J gene is TRBJ1-2, the V gene TRBV12-3 or TRBV12-4; 7 bases fit TRBD1. The CDR3 consists of 13 residues. After removal of 5 bases from V and 3 bases from J, the junction contained 3 bases not matched to a gene. Here the CDR3 DNA reads TGTGCCAGCAGTCGGGACAGAGACTATGGCTACACCTTC. Translation: CASSRDRDYGYTF.

V gene TRBV25-1 combines with J gene TRBJ1-1; D perhaps matches TRBD1 (5 bases). The CDR3 length is 16 residues. Germline values: CDR1 MGHDK, CDR2 SYGVNS. V lost 7 bases and J lost 1, with 19 bases in between. CDR3 sequence: CASILDGAGTNTEAFF. CDR3 nucleotide sequence: TGTGCCAGCATCCTTGACGGGGCTGGTACGAACACTGAAGCTTTCTTT.

This clone was recorded once. The V call is TRBV4-1, the J call TRBJ1-1, with 8 bases matching TRBD1. The V gene end was trimmed by 4 bases and the J gene end by 7 bases; junction bases not matched to a gene: 8. The CDR3 covers 14 residues. The V gene's germline CDR1 is MGHRA and CDR2 YSYEKL. The CDR3 is CASSRNPGQDEAFF. The CDR3 bases are TGCGCCAGCAGCCGCAACCCGGGACAGGATGAAGCTTTCTTT.

The V gene is TRBV27, the J gene TRBJ2-7; D unclear. V was shortened by 7 bases and J by 3 bases, with 10 bases between the two germline ends. Germline assignment: CDR1 MNHEY and CDR2 SMNVEV (reference sequence). CDR3 length: 12 residues. DNA of the CDR3: TGTGCCAGCACCTCACCCCTCTACGAGCAGTACTTC. Translated: CASTSPLYEQYF.

The chain combines TRBV5-4 with TRBJ1-2, with D possibly TRBD1 on 6 matching bases. The V end lost 1 base, the J end lost 2 bases, and 12 bases lay between the germline ends. CDR1 SGHNT and CDR2 YYREEE come from the germline V gene (reference sequence). The CDR3 contains 15 residues. CDR3 DNA sequence: TGTGCCAGCAGCTTGTTCGGGGGCGGAAACTATGGCTACACCTTC. Amino acids: CASSLFGGGNYGYTF.

This sequence joins TRBV6-5 and TRBJ2-1; no clear D. Germline CDR1 is MNHEY and CDR2 is SVGAGI. CDR3 length equals 11 residues. Deletions cut 7 bases from V and 4 bases from J, with 5 bases between. The CDR3 DNA is TGTGCCAGCACCAGGTACAATGAGCAGTTCTTC. This codes for CASTRYNEQFF.